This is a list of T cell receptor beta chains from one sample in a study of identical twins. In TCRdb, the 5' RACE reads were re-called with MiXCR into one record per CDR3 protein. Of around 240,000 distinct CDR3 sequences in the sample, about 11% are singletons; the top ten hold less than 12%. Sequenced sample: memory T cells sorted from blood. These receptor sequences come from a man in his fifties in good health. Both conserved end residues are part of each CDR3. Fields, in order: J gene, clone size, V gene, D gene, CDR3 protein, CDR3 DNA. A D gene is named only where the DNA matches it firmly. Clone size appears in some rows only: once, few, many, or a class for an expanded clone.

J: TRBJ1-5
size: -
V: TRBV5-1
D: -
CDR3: CASSPDHNNQPQHF
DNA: TGCGCCAGCAGTCCTGACCACAACAATCAGCCCCAGCATTTT

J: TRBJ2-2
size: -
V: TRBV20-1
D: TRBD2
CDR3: CSARNSGGTGELFF
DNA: TGCAGTGCTAGAAATAGCGGGGGCACCGGGGAGCTGTTTTTT

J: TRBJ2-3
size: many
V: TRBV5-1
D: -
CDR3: CASSQTTSSDTQYF
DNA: TGCGCCAGCAGCCAAACTACTAGCTCAGATACGCAGTATTTT

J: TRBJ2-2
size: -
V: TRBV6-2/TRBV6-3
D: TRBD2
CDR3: CASSYVAGANTGELFF
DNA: TGTGCCAGCAGTTACGTTGCGGGGGCGAACACCGGGGAGCTGTTTTTT

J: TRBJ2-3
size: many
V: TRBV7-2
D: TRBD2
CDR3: CASSLGGLAIDTQYF
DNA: TGTGCCAGCAGCTTAGGGGGACTAGCAATAGATACGCAGTATTTT

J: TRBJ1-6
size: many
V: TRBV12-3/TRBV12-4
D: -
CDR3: CASRGSSYNSPLHF
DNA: TGTGCCAGCAGAGGGAGCTCCTATAATTCACCCCTCCACTTT

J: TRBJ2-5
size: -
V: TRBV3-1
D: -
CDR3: CASSHSGKETQYF
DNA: TGTGCCAGCAGCCACAGCGGAAAGGAGACCCAGTACTTC

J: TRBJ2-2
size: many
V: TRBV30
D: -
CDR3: CAWSSQGTGELFF
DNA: TGTGCCTGGAGCTCCCAGGGCACCGGGGAGCTGTTTTTT

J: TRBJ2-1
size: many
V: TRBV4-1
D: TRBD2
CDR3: CASSHSDPSGRSYNEQFF
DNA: TGCGCCAGCAGCCACTCGGACCCTAGCGGGAGATCCTACAATGAGCAGTTCTTC

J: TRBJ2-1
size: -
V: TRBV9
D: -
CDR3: CASSVDGDGYNEQFF
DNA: TGTGCCAGCAGCGTAGATGGGGACGGATACAATGAGCAGTTCTTC

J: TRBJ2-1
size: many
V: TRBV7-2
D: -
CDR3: CASSLEGPGEQFF
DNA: TGTGCCAGCAGCTTAGAGGGCCCAGGTGAGCAGTTCTTC

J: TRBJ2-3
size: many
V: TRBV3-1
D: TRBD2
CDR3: CASSQDVGGLAGAVRYF
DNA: TGTGCCAGCAGCCAAGATGTTGGGGGACTAGCGGGAGCTGTTCGGTATTTT

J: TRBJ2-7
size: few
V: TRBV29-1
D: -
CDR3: CSVEKAGPYEQYF
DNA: TGCAGCGTTGAAAAGGCCGGCCCCTACGAGCAGTACTTC

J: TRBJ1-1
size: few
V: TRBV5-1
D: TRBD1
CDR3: CASSPRQGIGTEAFF
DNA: TGCGCCAGCAGCCCCAGACAGGGGATAGGCACTGAAGCTTTCTTT

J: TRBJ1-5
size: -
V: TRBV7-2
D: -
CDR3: CASSLWGGSYSNQPQHF
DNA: TGTGCCAGCAGCTTATGGGGAGGGAGCTATAGCAATCAGCCCCAGCATTTT

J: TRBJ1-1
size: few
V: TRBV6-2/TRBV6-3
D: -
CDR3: CASSSWSSSYPTEAFF
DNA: TGTGCCAGCAGCTCCTGGTCCTCCTCTTACCCCACTGAAGCTTTCTTT

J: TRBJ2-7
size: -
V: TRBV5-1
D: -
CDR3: CASSLAAGPEQYF
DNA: TGCGCCAGCAGCTTGGCGGCGGGACCCGAGCAGTACTTC

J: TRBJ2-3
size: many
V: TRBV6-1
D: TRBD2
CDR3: CASSSRTSGAIRRDTQYF
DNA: TGTGCCAGCAGCTCCCGGACTAGCGGGGCAATCAGGAGGGATACGCAGTATTTT

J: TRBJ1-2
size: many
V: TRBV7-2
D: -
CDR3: CASTPTGNNYGYTF
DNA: TGTGCCAGCACCCCGACAGGAAATAACTATGGCTACACCTTC

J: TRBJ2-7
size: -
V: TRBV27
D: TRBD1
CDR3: CASSSMGSKTGGLGEQYF
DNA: TGTGCCAGCAGTTCCATGGGTTCTAAAACAGGGGGCCTCGGCGAGCAGTACTTC

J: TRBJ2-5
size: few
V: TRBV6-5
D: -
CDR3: CASSYSSGWGETQYF
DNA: TGTGCCAGCAGTTACTCGTCGGGTTGGGGGGAGACCCAGTACTTC

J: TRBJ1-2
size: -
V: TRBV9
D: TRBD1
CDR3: CASSAGGAGGATSGYTF
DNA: TGTGCCAGCAGCGCAGGGGGGGCAGGGGGAGCTACAAGTGGCTACACCTTC

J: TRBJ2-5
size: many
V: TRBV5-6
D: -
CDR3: CASSWPRSETQYF
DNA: TGTGCCAGCAGCTGGCCGAGGTCGGAGACCCAGTACTTC

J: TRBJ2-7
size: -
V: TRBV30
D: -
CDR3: CACSTGSGTKLYEQYF
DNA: TGTGCCTGTAGTACTGGGTCCGGGACAAAACTCTACGAGCAGTACTTC

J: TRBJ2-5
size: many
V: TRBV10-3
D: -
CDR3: CAISESRDEETQYF
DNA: TGTGCCATCAGTGAGTCGAGGGATGAAGAGACCCAGTACTTC

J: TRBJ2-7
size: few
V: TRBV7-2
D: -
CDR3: CASSPQSAGEQYF
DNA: TGTGCCAGCAGCCCCCAATCGGCGGGTGAGCAGTACTTC

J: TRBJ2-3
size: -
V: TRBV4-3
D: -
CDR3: CASSQDVGASFTDTQYF
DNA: TGCGCCAGCAGCCAAGATGTTGGGGCTAGTTTCACAGATACGCAGTATTTT

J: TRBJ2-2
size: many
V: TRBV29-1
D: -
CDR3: CSVAVAAKAGELFF
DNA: TGCAGCGTTGCGGTGGCCGCCAAGGCCGGGGAGCTGTTTTTT

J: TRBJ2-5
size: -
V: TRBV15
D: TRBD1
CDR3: CATSREVGGETQYF
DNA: TGTGCCACCAGCAGAGAGGTAGGGGGCGAGACCCAGTACTTC

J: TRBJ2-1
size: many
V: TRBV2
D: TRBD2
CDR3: CASRKRTSGYSSYNEQFF
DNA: TGTGCCAGCAGGAAGAGGACTAGCGGCTATAGCTCCTACAATGAGCAGTTCTTC

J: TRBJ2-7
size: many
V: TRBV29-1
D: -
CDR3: CSAWAEREQYF
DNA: TGCAGCGCCTGGGCCGAACGGGAGCAGTACTTC

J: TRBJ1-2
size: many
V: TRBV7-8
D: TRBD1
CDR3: CASSLAGGGGYTF
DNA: TGTGCCAGCAGCTTAGCAGGGGGCGGTGGCTACACCTTC

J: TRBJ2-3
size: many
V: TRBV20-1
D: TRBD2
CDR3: CSAMEAGSFTDTQYF
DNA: TGCAGTGCTATGGAAGCGGGGAGCTTCACAGATACGCAGTATTTT

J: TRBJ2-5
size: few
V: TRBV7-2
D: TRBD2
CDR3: CASSLAETSGGAETQYF
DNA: TGTGCCAGCAGCTTAGCGGAGACTAGCGGGGGTGCAGAGACCCAGTACTTC

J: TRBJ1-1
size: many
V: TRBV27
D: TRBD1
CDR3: CASSWGQLGTEAFF
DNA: TGTGCCAGCAGTTGGGGACAGTTGGGCACTGAAGCTTTCTTT

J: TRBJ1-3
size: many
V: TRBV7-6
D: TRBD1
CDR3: CASSLTGAGNTIYF
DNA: TGTGCCAGCAGCTTGACAGGGGCGGGAAACACCATATATTTT

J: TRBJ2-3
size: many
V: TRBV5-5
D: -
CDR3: CASSLYSGRTDTQYF
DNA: TGTGCCAGCAGCTTGTATAGCGGCCGCACAGATACGCAGTATTTT

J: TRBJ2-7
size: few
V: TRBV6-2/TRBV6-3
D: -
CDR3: CASSYSLTEQYF
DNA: TGTGCCAGCAGTTACTCGTTGACGGAGCAGTACTTC

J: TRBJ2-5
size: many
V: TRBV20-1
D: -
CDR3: CSASRRGTTGETQYF
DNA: TGCAGTGCTAGTAGACGGGGGACAACCGGGGAGACCCAGTACTTC

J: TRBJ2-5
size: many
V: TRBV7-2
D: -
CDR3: CASSLGARRETQYF
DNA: TGTGCCAGCAGCTTAGGAGCGAGACGGGAGACCCAGTACTTC

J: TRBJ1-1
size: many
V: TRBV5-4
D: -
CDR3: CASSLEGRSNTEAFF
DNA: TGTGCCAGCAGCTTGGAAGGGCGGAGTAACACTGAAGCTTTCTTT

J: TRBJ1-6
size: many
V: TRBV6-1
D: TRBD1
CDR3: CASREQGGVNSPLHF
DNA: TGTGCCAGCAGGGAACAGGGGGGAGTTAATTCACCCCTCCACTTT

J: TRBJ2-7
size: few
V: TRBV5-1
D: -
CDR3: CASSLGVSAGWGDEQYF
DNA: TGCGCCAGCAGCTTGGGTGTTTCAGCAGGGTGGGGGGACGAGCAGTACTTC

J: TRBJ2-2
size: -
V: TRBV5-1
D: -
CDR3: CASSLATTGELFF
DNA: TGCGCCAGCAGCTTGGCCACCACCGGGGAGCTGTTTTTT

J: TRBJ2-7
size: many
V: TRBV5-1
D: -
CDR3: CASSSKERGTYEQYF
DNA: TGCGCCAGCAGCTCAAAAGAACGGGGTACCTACGAGCAGTACTTC

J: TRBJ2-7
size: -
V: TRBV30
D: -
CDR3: CAWSVSGVSYEQYF
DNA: TGTGCCTGGAGTGTCTCAGGGGTCTCCTACGAGCAGTACTTC

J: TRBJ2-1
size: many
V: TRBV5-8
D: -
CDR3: CASSLAGRLGNEQFF
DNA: TGTGCCAGCAGCTTGGCCGGCCGCCTTGGGAATGAGCAGTTCTTC

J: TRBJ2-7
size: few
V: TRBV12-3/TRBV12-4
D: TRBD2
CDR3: CASSFGLAGNYEQYF
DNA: TGTGCCAGCAGTTTTGGGCTAGCGGGCAACTACGAGCAGTACTTC

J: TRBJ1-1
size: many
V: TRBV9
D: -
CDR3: CASSGGQPGDTEAFF
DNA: TGTGCCAGCAGCGGGGGACAACCGGGTGACACTGAAGCTTTCTTT

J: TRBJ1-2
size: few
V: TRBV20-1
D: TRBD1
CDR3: CSARPTGETGGYTF
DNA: TGCAGTGCTAGACCGACAGGGGAGACGGGTGGCTACACCTTC

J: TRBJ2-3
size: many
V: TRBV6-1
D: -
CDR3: CTSRIYTTDTQYF
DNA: TGTACCTCTAGGATCTATACCACAGATACGCAGTATTTT

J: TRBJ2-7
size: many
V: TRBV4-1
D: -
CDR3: CASSQAPQYSSYEQYF
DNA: TGCGCCAGCAGCCAAGCCCCTCAATACAGCTCCTACGAGCAGTACTTC

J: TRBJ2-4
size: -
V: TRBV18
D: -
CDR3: CASSPAGLNIQYF
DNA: TGTGCCAGCTCACCAGCGGGACTAAACATTCAGTACTTC